This passage covers 19 T cell receptor beta chains from one sample sequenced in a study of CD8+CD57+ T cells in acquired aplastic anemia. Genomic DNA was employed as the template in profiling TCR beta VDJ and CDR3. In TCRdb, the reads were re-called with MiXCR into one record per CDR3 protein. The sample contains over 100,000 distinct CDR3 sequences, approximately 41% of which appear only once. Sequencing was done on a sample of sorted CD4+, CD8+, or CD8+CD57+ T cells (not recorded which) from PBMCs. These receptors originate from a human donor in good health, serving as a control.

The V and J genes are TRBV19 and TRBJ2-2; no reliable D call. The V gene lost 7 bases and the J gene lost 1 base, with 7 bases spanning the gap. From germline, CDR1 is LNHDA and CDR2 SQIVND (reference sequence). This CDR3 is built from 13 residues. CDR3 DNA sequence: TGTGCCAGTAAACCGCTGAACACCGGGGAGCTGTTTTTT. Protein sequence: CASKPLNTGELFF.

The CDR3 coding sequence is TGTGCCAGCAGCGTGGTGGAGTCTATAGCCCAGCATTTT. Translated, it gives CASSVVESIAQHF. The gene calls are TRBV7-2 and TRBJ1-5; D ambiguous. Germline V gene sequence: CDR1 SGHTA, CDR2 FQGNSA. The CDR3 is made up of 13 amino acids. Trimming removed 5 bases at V and 11 bases at J, with 16 bases between. Drawing the rest from reference TRBV7-2 and TRBJ1-5, the complete variable domain is GAGVSQSPSNKVTEKGKDVELRCDPISGHTALYWYRQSLGQGLEFLIYFQGNSAPDKSGLPSDRFSAERTGGSVSTLTIQRTQQEDSAVYLCASSVVESIAQHFGDGTRLSIL.

V usage is TRBV25-1 and J usage is TRBJ1-6, with D possibly TRBD1 on 6 matching bases. There are 16 residues in the CDR3. V was trimmed by 8 bases and J by 4 bases, leaving 18 bases between them. CDR1 is MGHDK and CDR2 is SYGVNS in the germline V gene. The CDR3 coding sequence is TGTGCCAGCTGCAGGGGATCGACGTCTTATAATTCACCCCTCCACTTT. Encoded protein: CASCRGSTSYNSPLHF.

This chain joins TRBV19 and TRBJ1-6, with D hard to call. In germline, CDR1 is LNHDA, CDR2 SQIVND (reference sequence). The CDR3 covers 14 residues. Trimming left V 5 bases short and J 9 bases short, with 14 bases between. The CDR3 DNA reads as TGTGCCAGTAGTCCAGGACGGCTCGGTTCACCCCTCCACTTT. Amino acid sequence: CASSPGRLGSPLHF.

This clonotype has only a few counts. The chain uses TRBV6-1 and TRBJ1-1; D gene uncertain. Trimming removed 6 bases from V and 6 bases from J, with 17 bases in between. Germline V lookup: CDR1 MNHNS, CDR2 SASEGT. The CDR3 has 14 residues. The CDR3 sequence is CASRPGEAPSEAFF. CDR3 nucleotides: TGTGCCAGCAGACCCGGGGAGGCACCCTCTGAAGCTTTCTTT.

Many counts were recorded for this clonotype. This chain links TRBV20-1 with TRBJ2-2, with 7 bases matching TRBD2. This CDR3 region has 12 residues. J gave up 6 bases and V 3 bases, and 1 base lay outside the gene matches. Looked up from germline, CDR1 is DFQATT and CDR2 is SNEGSKA (reference sequence). CDR3 protein: CSARGGAGELFF. DNA for the CDR3: TGCAGTGCTAGGGGGGGGGCCGGGGAGCTGTTTTTT.

Many counts were recorded for this clonotype. The rearrangement uses TRBV12-5 and TRBJ2-7; TRBD1 aligns across 9 bases. The germline gives CDR1 LGHNT, CDR2 FRNRAP. The CDR3 loop spans 18 amino acids. J was trimmed by 2 bases and V by 1 base; bases with no gene match: 12. The DNA of the CDR3 is TGTGCTAGTGGTTTGGCACTAGTTCCGGGACAGGGACCCTACGAGCAGTACTTC. Amino acids: CASGLALVPGQGPYEQYF.

With respect to this clonotype: Given a much more abundant clone one base away, this may be a read error. The gene calls are TRBV19 and TRBJ2-7; possibly TRBD1 for D (6 bases). This CDR3 is built from 13 residues. In germline, CDR1 is LNHDA, CDR2 SQIVND (reference sequence). The ends were cut back, 5 bases at V and 6 bases at J, with 14 bases in the middle. The CDR3 loop reads CASSPKQGGEQYF. The CDR3 DNA is TGTGCCAGTAGTCCAAAACAGGGCGGCGAGCAGTACTTC.

The gene calls are TRBV24-1 and TRBJ2-1; 10 nucleotides agree with TRBD1. The germline CDR1 and CDR2 sequences are KGHDR and SFDVKD. The CDR3 loop spans 17 amino acids. J gave up 1 base and V 4 bases, and 6 bases lay outside the gene matches. CDR3 bases: TGTGCCACCAGTGAACCCGGGACAGGGGAATCCTACAATGAGCAGTTCTTC. Protein: CATSEPGTGESYNEQFF.

This clonotype was seen ten or more times. The gene calls are TRBV5-1 and TRBJ2-7; TRBD2 aligns across 8 bases. Germline-derived CDR1 and CDR2 are SGHRS and YFSETQ. The CDR3 runs 15 residues. The V gene end was trimmed by 4 bases and the J gene end by 3 bases; junction bases not matched to a gene: 9. CDR3 nucleotide sequence: TGCGCCAGCAGCCTCCGGACTAGCAGAGTCTACGAGCAGTACTTC. It translates to CASSLRTSRVYEQYF. The full variable domain, with the rest looked up from reference TRBV5-1 and TRBJ2-7, is KAGVTQTPRYLIKTRGQQVTLSCSPISGHRSVSWYQQTPGQGLQFLFEYFSETQRNKGNFPGRFSGRQFSNSRSEMNVSTLELGDSALYLCASSLRTSRVYEQYFGPGTRLTVT.

This clonotype was found many times. This sequence joins TRBV4-1 and TRBJ2-3; D uncertain. Germline V gene lookup returns CDR1 MGHRA and CDR2 YSYEKL. The CDR3 consists of 12 residues. V lost 4 bases to trimming and J lost 6 bases, with 8 bases between them. The CDR3 DNA is TGCGCCAGCAGCCTCATTATGGATACGCAGTATTTT. Its protein product is CASSLIMDTQYF.

V and J are TRBV5-1 and TRBJ1-1; tentatively, D is TRBD1 (6 bases). In germline, CDR1 is SGHRS, CDR2 YFSETQ. This CDR3 region has 13 residues. Trimming shortened V by 8 bases and J by 4 bases, and 15 bases separated the two germline ends. The DNA for the CDR3 is TGCGCCAGTAAGACAGAGGGGGGCACTGAAGCTTTCTTT. This codes for CASKTEGGTEAFF.

The chain joins TRBV7-9 to TRBJ2-7; 10 bases align to TRBD1. The CDR3 is 14 residues long. The V gene end was trimmed by 5 bases and the J gene end by 5 bases; junction bases not matched to a gene: 6. The V gene's germline CDR1 is SEHNR and CDR2 FQNEAQ (reference sequence). The CDR3 protein is CASSQTGGWNEQYF. In DNA form, the CDR3 reads TGTGCCAGCAGCCAGACAGGGGGCTGGAACGAGCAGTACTTC.

This clonotype was picked up many times. The rearrangement links TRBV20-1 to TRBJ2-1; D ambiguous. This CDR3 spans 11 amino acids. V gave up 2 bases and J gave up 5 bases, with 4 bases separating them. Germline V gives CDR1 DFQATT, CDR2 SNEGSKA (reference sequence). DNA for the CDR3: TGCAGTGCTAGATGGGACAATGAGCAGTTCTTC. Residues: CSARWDNEQFF.

The table lists this clonotype with many counts. V is TRBV11-2 and J is TRBJ2-7; possibly TRBD2 for D (6 bases). This CDR3 is 18 amino acids long. With 1 base removed from V and 1 base from J, the gap between germline ends came to 20 bases. The germline CDR1 and CDR2 sequences are SGHAT and FQNNGV. CDR3 sequence reads: CASSLVALGGLDSYEQYF. CDR3 coding DNA: TGTGCCAGCAGCTTAGTCGCCCTGGGGGGACTTGATTCCTACGAGCAGTACTTC.

There are many counts of this clonotype. The chain carries TRBV2 and TRBJ2-7; TRBD1 might be the D (7 bases). Per germline, CDR1 SNHLY and CDR2 FYNNEI. The length of the CDR3 is 15 residues. V lost 7 bases and J lost 4, with 20 bases in between. CDR3: CASTILQGGLYEQYF. The CDR3 coding sequence is TGTGCCAGCACCATACTTCAGGGGGGTTTATACGAGCAGTACTTC. The complete variable domain, with remaining parts taken from reference TRBV2 and TRBJ2-7, reads EPEVTQTPSHQVTQMGQEVILRCVPISNHLYFYWYRQILGQKVEFLVSFYNNEISEKSEIFDDQFSVERPDGSNFTLKIRSTKLEDSAMYFCASTILQGGLYEQYFGPGTRLTVT.

The rearrangement links TRBV24-1 to TRBJ2-7; unclear D gene. V was cut by 5 bases and J by 7 bases, with 14 bases left in between. CDR3 length: 13 residues. Looked up from germline, CDR1 is KGHDR and CDR2 is SFDVKD. CDR3: CATSAASYNEQYF. CDR3 in DNA: TGTGCCACCAGTGCAGCTAGTTACAATGAGCAGTACTTC.

The chain carries TRBV14 and TRBJ1-3; D unresolved. The CDR3 consists of 16 residues. V gave up 3 bases and J gave up 0 bases, with 12 bases separating them. Germline V gene data show CDR1 as SGHDN and CDR2 as FVKESK. The DNA of the CDR3 is TGTGCCAGCAGCCAGGATCTGGACTTCTCTGGAAACACCATATATTTT. Translation: CASSQDLDFSGNTIYF.

The chain carries TRBV20-1 and TRBJ2-3; 7 bases line up with TRBD2. CDR3 length: 13 residues. J gave up 5 bases and V 8 bases, and 10 bases lay outside the gene matches. From germline, CDR1 is DFQATT and CDR2 SNEGSKA (reference sequence). The CDR3 DNA follows: TGCAGTCAACGGGGTCTAGCGGTAGATACGCAGTATTTT. Its translation is CSQRGLAVDTQYF.